This T cell receptor (beta chain) was captured in a study of graft-versus-host responses after intestinal transplantation. As concerns this clone: What it binds is unknown.

Here immunoSEQ multiplex PCR was the method, and the copy in TCRdb shows in-frame clones only, minus some. The sample holds 13,000 or so clones, around two thirds seen once. Study results and caveats: Detection of GvH clones occurred in recipient marrow, and some had their first appearance in ileum or blood.

To release intraepithelial and lamina propria lymphocytes, the graft tissue was processed. Sequencing used ileum tissue, obtained 16 days after intestinal transplant. This TCR derives from a human patient who received an intestinal transplant, so some T cells may come from the graft donor.

The CDR3 spells CASSLAAGPNYGYTF. The CDR3 DNA follows: TGCGCCAGCAGCTTGGCAGCAGGCCCCAACTATGGCTACACCTTC. The chain couples TRBV5-1 to TRBJ1-2; D is uncertain. V gave up 0 bases and J gave up 2 bases, with 11 bases separating them. The CDR3 runs to 15 residues. In germline, CDR1 is SGHRS, CDR2 YFSETQ.